This entry describes one TCR beta chain. Authors' processing steps: Amplification of reference gene primers was used by the study to estimate nucleated cell counts. Sequencing was performed with immunoSEQ multiplex PCR; in TCRdb, only in-frame clones are kept and a portion is missing. V and J calls and clone size are copied from that table; D and trimming were computed from the DNA. The table lists around 120,000 clones, 88% of them singletons. The V and J ends lost 3 bases and 2 bases, in that order; junction bases with no gene match: 6. CDR1 is LGHDT and CDR2 is YNNKEL in the germline V gene (reference sequence). This CDR3 has 15 residues. These data originate in a study of blood T cell repertoires in COVID-19. Study as a whole: The United States, Italy and Spain provided the acute and convalescent COVID-19 samples. PBMCs, B-cell-depleted T cells, or T cells provided the cDNA or gDNA that made up the material.

The chain uses TRBV3-1 (or the pseudogene TRBV3-2) and TRBJ1-2, with 7 bases that match TRBD1. Sequencing was carried out using peripheral blood. This clonotype was sampled from a middle-aged man with acute or convalescent COVID-19. The DNA for the CDR3 is TGTGCCAGCAGCCAGACCGGGACAGCCAACTATGGCTACACCTTC. Its translation: CASSQTGTANYGYTF.